The clone carrying this T cell receptor (beta chain) came up a few times. Its specificity is unknown. By way of CD45RO/CCR7/CD25/CD127/CD95/CD27, the CD4+ regulatory, stem cell-like memory, central memory and naive cells were sorted. This sample was included in a study of beta chain features in type 1 diabetes. Study results and caveats: Although PCR might favor shorter templates, it would do so equally in patients and controls. Among all four CD4+ subsets, Type 1 diabetes patients had TCRB CDR3s that were moderately but significantly shorter.

The isolated RNA, all of it, was reverse transcribed, so expressed TCRB transcripts were what got sequenced. Measured with immunoSEQ multiplex PCR; TCRdb has only the in-frame clones, and not every one. The sample has over 120,000 clones, about 9.4% seen once. The junction had 9 bases not matched to a gene; V was cut back by 4 bases and J by 6 bases. Per germline, CDR1 MNHNY and CDR2 SVGAGI (reference sequence). This CDR3 region has 15 residues. This TCR derives from a man in his late teens or twenties in good health. Material for sequencing was naive CD4+ T cells from blood. V is TRBV6-6 and J is TRBJ2-1; TRBD1 agrees at 7 bases. The CDR3 coding sequence is TGTGCCAGCAGTTTGACACAGGGGCCCTCCAATGAGCAGTTCTTC. Translation gives CASSLTQGPSNEQFF.